The text below deals with one T cell receptor beta chain. The CDR3 consists of 12 residues. With 5 bases clipped from V and 7 bases from J, the junction kept 0 bases outside the gene matches. Germline CDR1 reads SGHRS; CDR2 reads YFSETQ. Using immunoSEQ multiplex PCR, the repertoire was profiled, and TCRdb retains in-frame clones only, with some absent. The sample carries about 70,000 clones, 80% to 95% recorded once. The record originates from a study of T cell changes during pregnancy in multiple sclerosis. This sequence was found in a female donor with multiple sclerosis, enrolled in a pregnancy study. The chain links TRBV5-1 to TRBJ1-4, with 9 nucleotides matching TRBD1. Here the sequenced sample was CD4+ T cells from peripheral blood mononuclear cells, taken after pregnancy. The CDR3 DNA reads as TGCGCCAGCAGGGACAGGGGTGAAAAACTGTTTTTT. Amino acids: CASRDRGEKLFF.